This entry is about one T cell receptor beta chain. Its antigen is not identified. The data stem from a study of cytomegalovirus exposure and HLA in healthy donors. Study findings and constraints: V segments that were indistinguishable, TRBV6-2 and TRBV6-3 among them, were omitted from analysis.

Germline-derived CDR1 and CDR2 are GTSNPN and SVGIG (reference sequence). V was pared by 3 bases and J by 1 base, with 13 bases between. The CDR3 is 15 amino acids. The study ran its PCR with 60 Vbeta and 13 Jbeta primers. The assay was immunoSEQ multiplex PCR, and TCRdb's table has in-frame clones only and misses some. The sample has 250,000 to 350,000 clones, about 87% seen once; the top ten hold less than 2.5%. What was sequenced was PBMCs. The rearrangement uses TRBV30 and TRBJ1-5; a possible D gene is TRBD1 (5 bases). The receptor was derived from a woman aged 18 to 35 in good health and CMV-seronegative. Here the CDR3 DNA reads TGTGCCTGGAGCGAGGGTCGGGGGAGCAATCAGCCCCAGCATTTT. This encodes CAWSEGRGSNQPQHF.